This T cell receptor beta chain was sequenced in a study of T cell responses to AZD1222 COVID-19 vaccine. Across the study: Timing groups of about 4 and about 12 weeks for second doses were pooled. The study, taken as a whole, reports: Compared with day 0, the breadth and depth of the Spike-specific TCR repertoire rose significantly after two doses of AZD1222. Only five to seven AZD1222 recipients tested seropositive at baseline. Without day 14 samples, only post-peak T cell repertoires were studied.

The ends were cut back, 3 bases at V and 3 bases at J, with 11 bases in the middle. Germline CDR1 reads SGHTA; CDR2 reads FQGNSA. There are 14 residues in the CDR3. Repertoires were generated with immunoSEQ multiplex PCR, while TCRdb's copy carries only in-frame clones and drops some. In the table there are around 100,000 clones, about 89% of which are singletons. Concerning this clone: As yet, its antigen is unknown.

The source is an adult in good health. The specimen comprised peripheral blood, sampled on day 0 of AZD1222 vaccination. The rearrangement uses TRBV7-2 and TRBJ1-2, with a possible D match to TRBD1 (6 bases). Here the CDR3 DNA reads TGTGCCAGCAGCTTGCCAACAGGGTACTATGGCTACACCTTC. It translates to CASSLPTGYYGYTF.